A selection of T cell receptor beta chains follows, all from one sample in a study of cytomegalovirus exposure and HLA in healthy donors. TCRdb's table, derived via immunoSEQ multiplex PCR, lists solely in-frame clones and lacks some. The specimen's table records 150,000 to 200,000 clones. Sequencing was done on a sample of PBMCs. The receptors derive from a woman younger than 35 in good health and CMV-seropositive. Both conserved end residues are part of each CDR3. A D gene is named only where the DNA matches it firmly.

CASSETTGGGPDTQYF TGTGCCAGCTCAGAGACGACGGGCGGGGGCCCAGATACGCAGTATTTT - TRBJ2-3 TRBV18
CASSLPGEVYEQYF TGTGCCAGCAGCTTACCGGGGGAGGTCTACGAGCAGTACTTC - TRBJ2-7 TRBV5-8
CASSPGYQGAGEKLFF TGCGCCAGCAGCCCTGGTTACCAGGGGGCCGGTGAAAAACTGTTTTTT TRBD1 TRBJ1-4 TRBV5-1
CASSSLGGGPHTEAFF TGCGCCAGCAGCTCACTTGGGGGGGGGCCCCACACTGAAGCTTTCTTT - TRBJ1-1 TRBV5-1
CAWSVTGGGYNEQFF TGTGCCTGGAGTGTCACTGGGGGCGGGTACAATGAGCAGTTCTTC - TRBJ2-1 TRBV30
CAISPGQGGFGYTF TGTGCCATCAGTCCGGGACAGGGGGGATTTGGCTACACCTTC TRBD1 TRBJ1-2 TRBV10-3
CASSSFSGNTGELFF TGTGCCAGCAGCTCCTTTAGCGGGAACACCGGGGAGCTGTTTTTT - TRBJ2-2 TRBV7-9
CASSSAGGRYF TGTGCCAGCAGCTCCGCGGGAGGACGGTACTTC TRBD2 TRBJ2-7 TRBV7-9
CAWSRGDSIYNEQFF TGTGCCTGGAGTAGAGGGGACTCGATATACAATGAGCAGTTCTTC - TRBJ2-1 TRBV30
CASPKEGAGGGYTF TGTGCCAGCCCCAAGGAGGGGGCAGGGGGGGGCTACACCTTC - TRBJ1-2 TRBV21-1
CASSVGTGVSYEQYF TGCGCCAGCAGCGTCGGGACTGGGGTCTCCTACGAGCAGTACTTC - TRBJ2-7 TRBV5-1
CASSLVYREAFF TGTGCCAGCAGCTTAGTCTATCGCGAAGCTTTCTTT - TRBJ1-1 TRBV7-8
CASSPGEVETQYF TGTGCCAGCTCTCCCGGGGAGGTGGAGACCCAGTACTTC - TRBJ2-5 TRBV6-5
CASSPRGSSYEQYF TGTGCCAGCAGTCCCAGGGGGAGCTCCTACGAGCAGTACTTC TRBD1 TRBJ2-7 TRBV5-4
CASAAGGRTDTQYF TGTGCCAGTGCCGCGGGGGGTCGCACAGATACGCAGTATTTT TRBD2 TRBJ2-3 TRBV6-5
CASSLVAGGRKTQYF TGTGCCAGCAGCTTAGTAGCGGGGGGGCGAAAGACCCAGTACTTC TRBD2 TRBJ2-5 TRBV11-2
CASSLAYRLTEAFF TGTGCCAGCAGCTTAGCCTACAGGCTAACTGAAGCTTTCTTT - TRBJ1-1 TRBV7-9
CASSEVDRGYYGYTF TGTGCCAGCAGTGAGGTGGACAGGGGATACTATGGCTACACCTTC TRBD1 TRBJ1-2 TRBV6-1
CASSQDDLAAAGAVDGYTF TGTGCCAGCAGCCAAGATGACCTAGCCGCGGCAGGGGCGGTCGATGGCTACACCTTC - TRBJ1-2 TRBV4-2
CASSLGLAGDEQYF TGCGCCAGCAGCTTGGGTCTAGCGGGAGACGAGCAGTACTTC TRBD2 TRBJ2-7 TRBV5-1
CATTPGQGTPPLHF TGTGCCACCACCCCGGGACAGGGGACGCCACCCCTCCACTTT TRBD1 TRBJ1-6 TRBV18
CASRKQQVLNTEAFF TGTGCCAGCAGGAAACAACAGGTCCTGAACACTGAAGCTTTCTTT - TRBJ1-1 TRBV2
CASSLDGQGRPSYTF TGCGCCAGCAGCTTGGACGGACAGGGCCGTCCAAGCTACACCTTC TRBD1 TRBJ1-2 TRBV5-1
CASSDFLNTEAFF TGTGCCAGCAGTGATTTCTTGAACACTGAAGCTTTCTTT - TRBJ1-1 TRBV2
CASSFDGLAVGSQYF TGTGCCAGCAGCTTTGACGGGCTAGCGGTAGGGTCCCAGTACTTC TRBD2 TRBJ2-5 TRBV7-9
CSGGSAGESGDTQYF TGCAGCGGAGGTTCCGCGGGAGAGAGTGGAGATACGCAGTATTTT TRBD2 TRBJ2-3 TRBV29-1
CASSVGPGYTDTQYF TGTGCCAGCAGCGTAGGACCGGGGTACACAGATACGCAGTATTTT - TRBJ2-3 TRBV9
CASSKTGWGYSSYNEQFF TGTGCCAGCAGCAAGACAGGGTGGGGTTACAGCTCCTACAATGAGCAGTTCTTC TRBD1 TRBJ2-1 TRBV11-3
CASSPAAGGYEQFF TGTGCCAGCTCACCCGCAGCGGGAGGGTATGAGCAGTTCTTC TRBD2 TRBJ2-1 TRBV18
CASSSTGGNTEAFF TGTGCCAGCAGTTCGACAGGGGGGAACACTGAAGCTTTCTTT TRBD1 TRBJ1-1 TRBV27
CASSGHSYEQYF TGTGCCAGCAGTGGACACTCCTACGAGCAGTACTTC - TRBJ2-7 TRBV2
CASSRLAGKETQYF TGTGCCAGCAGTCGACTAGCGGGCAAAGAGACCCAGTACTTC TRBD2 TRBJ2-5 TRBV7-6
CASSEAGNSYNEQFF TGTGCCAGCAGCGAAGCGGGGAACTCCTACAATGAGCAGTTCTTC TRBD2 TRBJ2-1 TRBV6-4
CASSLDRNYEQYF TGTGCCAGCAGCTTGGACAGGAACTACGAGCAGTACTTC - TRBJ2-7 TRBV5-6
CASSDTGTGVSPLHF TGTGCCAGCAGTGACACCGGGACAGGGGTTTCACCCCTCCACTTT TRBD1 TRBJ1-6 TRBV6-1
CASSDRVGTGELFF TGTGCCAGCAGCGACAGGGTCGGCACCGGGGAGCTGTTTTTT TRBD1 TRBJ2-2 TRBV7-2
CASSQEYSSGANVLTF TGCGCCAGCAGCCAAGAATACAGCTCTGGGGCCAACGTCCTGACTTTC - TRBJ2-6 TRBV4-3
CASSEALLGGGKYNEQFF TGTGCCAGCAGTGAAGCGCTTCTTGGGGGAGGAAAATACAATGAGCAGTTCTTC - TRBJ2-1 TRBV6-1
CASSLVTDGEQFF TGTGCCAGCAGCTTAGTGACAGATGGTGAGCAGTTCTTC - TRBJ2-1 TRBV11-1
CASRVLTDTQYF TGTGCTAGCAGGGTTCTCACAGATACGCAGTATTTT - TRBJ2-3 TRBV12-5
CASSLELAQSKNIQYF TGCGCCAGCAGCTTGGAACTAGCGCAAAGCAAAAACATTCAGTACTTC TRBD2 TRBJ2-4 TRBV5-1
CASSPRQGARTDTQYF TGTGCCAGCAGCCCCCGACAGGGGGCGCGGACAGATACGCAGTATTTT TRBD1 TRBJ2-3 TRBV7-9
CASSFFDTSYTF TGTGCCAGCAGCTTCTTTGATACTAGCTACACCTTC - TRBJ1-2 TRBV5-6
CASSQDRRGKFGPGELFF TGCGCCAGCAGCCAAGATCGTAGGGGAAAATTTGGACCCGGGGAGCTGTTTTTT - TRBJ2-2 TRBV4-3
CASSLLALTGELFF TGTGCCAGCAGCTTACTAGCCCTCACCGGGGAGCTGTTTTTT - TRBJ2-2 TRBV7-2
CASSYRTGVEKLFF TGTGCCAGCAGCTACCGGACAGGGGTGGAAAAACTGTTTTTT TRBD1 TRBJ1-4 TRBV13
CASSSDRGDTEAFF TGTGCCAGCAGCAGCGACAGGGGAGACACTGAAGCTTTCTTT TRBD1 TRBJ1-1 TRBV5-5
CASSPHRQGASEKLFF TGTGCCAGCAGCCCCCACCGACAGGGGGCGAGTGAAAAACTGTTTTTT TRBD1 TRBJ1-4 TRBV7-2
CASSGQGETQYF TGTGCCAGCAGCGGGCAGGGAGAGACCCAGTACTTC - TRBJ2-5 TRBV9
CSVAGQLNTEAFF TGCAGCGTTGCCGGACAGCTGAACACTGAAGCTTTCTTT - TRBJ1-1 TRBV29-1
CASKLAGLAYNEQFF TGTGCCAGCAAACTAGCGGGCCTTGCCTACAATGAGCAGTTCTTC TRBD2 TRBJ2-1 TRBV6-5